This note documents a single T cell receptor (beta chain) sequence. The CDR3 has 15 amino acids. V lost 6 bases, J lost 4 bases, and 8 bases stayed unmatched. Germline CDR1 is MRHNA and CDR2 is SNTAGT. The data are from a study of control samples from healthy donors and cancer patients. Assay: immunoSEQ multiplex PCR; the TCRdb copy retains only in-frame clones and omits some. This sample has 120,000 to 150,000 clones, with 89% found just once. V gene TRBV6-4 combines with J gene TRBJ2-3; 9 bases align to TRBD2. This clonotype originated in a man aged 25-40 years in good health. The specimen sequenced was blood. CDR3 residues: CASRSTTSGSDTQYF. The CDR3 nucleotides read TGTGCCAGCAGATCAACGACTAGCGGCTCAGATACGCAGTATTTT.